The 11 T cell receptor beta chains below were found in one sample sequenced in a study of tumor-infiltrating lymphocytes in primary liver carcinoma. Reverse transcription of 500 to 650 ng total RNA with a constant-region primer produced TCR beta cDNA. Slightly modified ARM-PCR served as the procedure for the TCR beta libraries. These libraries came from three rounds of nested multiplex PCR. Investigators reported that the first two PCR rounds, at approximately 11 cycles each, used TRBV1-TRBV30 forward primers with a C-beta reverse primer. TCRdb independently ran MiXCR on the multiplex PCR reads; one entry per CDR3 protein. The sample lists about 30,000 distinct CDR3 sequences, approximately 71% occurring once. Co-extracting RNA and DNA was done with roughly 17-34 mg of unsorted bulk tissue as input. Sequenced: liver tumor tissue from sampling region 3. Subset: tumor region T3, left-lateral pole. The receptors were sampled from a woman in her thirties with primary liver carcinoma and hepatitis B virus infection.

About this clonotype itself: Because it lacks the conserved phenylalanine or tryptophan at the end, this CDR3 is likely a read error. This chain connects TRBV5-6 to TRBJ1-1; D is uncertain. CDR3 length: 15 residues. Germline V lookup: CDR1 SGHDT, CDR2 YYEEEE. In nucleotides, the CDR3 is TGTGTCAGCAGCTTGCTGGGAGAGGTGAGCACTGAAGCTTTCTAT. Protein sequence: CVSSLLGEVSTEAFY.

On this clonotype: This may be a read error, as it is one base from a much larger clone. The V call is TRBV20-1, the J call TRBJ2-7; possibly TRBD2 for D (6 bases). The germline gives CDR1 DFQATT, CDR2 SNEGSKA (reference sequence). Trimming pared 2 bases from V and 11 bases from J, leaving 22 bases between. The CDR3 runs 14 residues. The DNA for the CDR3 is TGCAGTGCTAGATCCACGGAGGGATCGTGGGAGGAGTACTTC. Translating it yields CSARSTEGSWEEYF.

Of note for this clonotype: A much larger clone is a single base away; this may be a read error. The chain joins TRBV11-3 to TRBJ2-3, with unresolved D. From germline, CDR1 is SGHNT and CDR2 YENEEA. The CDR3 runs to 15 residues. CDR3 loop: CSSRLVPGGTDTQYF. CDR3 coding DNA: TGTTCCAGCAGATTAGTGCCAGGAGGCACAGATACGCAGTATTTT.

As for this clonotype: The CDR3 does not close with the conserved phenylalanine or tryptophan, likely indicating a read error. The DNA is omitted, as the CDR3 cannot be located on it reliably, and the CDR3 follows TCRdb's listing. This chain links TRBV4-3 with TRBJ2-1; TRBD2 was called by the table and not checked on the DNA. The V gene's germline CDR1 is LGHNA and CDR2 YSLEER. The CDR3 comprises 17 residues, both ends counted. CDR3 amino acids: CASRQDPGLAGVNELFL.

Note on this clonotype: A read error may produce the germline difference seen at one junction end. The genes are TRBV11-3 and TRBJ2-1; TRBD2 agrees at 10 bases. The CDR3 covers 13 residues. Germline-derived CDR1 and CDR2 are SGHNT and YENEEA. CDR3 bases: TGCGCCGACGCTAGCGGGAGTGGGAATGAGCACTTCTTC. Residues: CADASGSGNEHFF.

V is TRBV11-2 and J is TRBJ1-4, with D unclear. Trimming removed 4 bases from V and 14 bases from J, with 14 bases in between. The CDR3 is 12 residues long. CDR1 and CDR2 (germline): SGHAT, FQNNGV. DNA of the CDR3: TGTGCCAGCAGCTCCTGGGTGGGAAAGCTGTTTTTT. Its translation: CASSSWVGKLFF.

In the case of this clonotype: Compared with germline, one end of the junction differs, possibly owing to a read error. The genes are TRBV4-2 and TRBJ2-1; TRBD2 aligns across 9 bases. CDR3 length: 17 residues. The germline CDR1 and CDR2 sequences are LGHNA and YNFKEQ. The CDR3 DNA reads TGTGCCAGCAGCAACCATATTGCGGGAGGGTCCAGAGTTGAGCAATTCTTC. Protein product: CASSNHIAGGSRVEQFF.

The rearrangement joins TRBV11-2 to TRBJ2-7; TRBD2 aligns across 8 bases. Germline CDR1 reads SGHAT; CDR2 reads FQNNGV. Unmatched junction bases numbered 13, after V lost 2 bases and J lost 7 bases. The CDR3 length is 16 residues. The CDR3 coding sequence is TGTGCCAGCAGCTTAATGGTGAGACTAGCGAGGGAAGAGCAGTACTTC. It translates to CASSLMVRLAREEQYF.

This clonotype came up a few times. The chain couples TRBV12-3 or TRBV12-4 to TRBJ2-5; perhaps TRBD1 as D (5 bases). This CDR3 has 15 residues. V lost 6 bases, J lost 3 bases, and 17 bases lay in between. CDR3 nucleotide sequence: TGTGCCAGCAGCCGAGTAGCACAGGCGAAAGAGACCCAGTACTTC. Translating gives CASSRVAQAKETQYF.

This rearrangement joins TRBV11-2 to TRBJ2-1, with 12 nucleotides matching TRBD2. Per the germline V gene, CDR1 is SGHAT and CDR2 is FQNNGV. V shed 6 bases, J shed 10 bases, and the junction held 4 bases outside the gene matches. The CDR3 covers 13 residues. CDR3 coding DNA: TGTGCCAGCAGTTGGACTAGCGGGACAGAGCAGTTCTTC. This sequence encodes CASSWTSGTEQFF.

As to this clonotype: Mismatch with germline at one junction end may stem from a read error. This chain joins TRBV10-3 and TRBJ2-5; D gene unclear. This CDR3 comprises 15 residues. Germline assignment: CDR1 ENHRY and CDR2 SYGVKD. In DNA form, the CDR3 reads TGTGCAATCAGTGAGTCGGCTACCAGGCAAGGGACCCAGTACTTC. Its protein is CAISESATRQGTQYF.